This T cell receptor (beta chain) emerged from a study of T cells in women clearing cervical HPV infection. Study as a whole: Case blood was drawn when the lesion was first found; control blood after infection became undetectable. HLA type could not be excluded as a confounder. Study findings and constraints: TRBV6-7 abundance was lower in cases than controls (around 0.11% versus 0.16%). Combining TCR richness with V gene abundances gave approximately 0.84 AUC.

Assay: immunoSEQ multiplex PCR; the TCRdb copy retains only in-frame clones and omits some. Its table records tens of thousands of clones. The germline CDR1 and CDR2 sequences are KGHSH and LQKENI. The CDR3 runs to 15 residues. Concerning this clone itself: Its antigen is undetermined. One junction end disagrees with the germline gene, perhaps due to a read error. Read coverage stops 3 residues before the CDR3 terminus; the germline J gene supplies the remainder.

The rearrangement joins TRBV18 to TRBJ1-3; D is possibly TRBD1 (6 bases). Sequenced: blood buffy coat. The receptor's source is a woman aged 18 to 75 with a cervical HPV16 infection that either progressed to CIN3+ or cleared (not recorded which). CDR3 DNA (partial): TGTGCCAGCCCACCTTCGGCAGGGGTGATTTACACC. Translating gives CASPPSAGVIYT. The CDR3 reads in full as CASPPSAGVIYTIYF.